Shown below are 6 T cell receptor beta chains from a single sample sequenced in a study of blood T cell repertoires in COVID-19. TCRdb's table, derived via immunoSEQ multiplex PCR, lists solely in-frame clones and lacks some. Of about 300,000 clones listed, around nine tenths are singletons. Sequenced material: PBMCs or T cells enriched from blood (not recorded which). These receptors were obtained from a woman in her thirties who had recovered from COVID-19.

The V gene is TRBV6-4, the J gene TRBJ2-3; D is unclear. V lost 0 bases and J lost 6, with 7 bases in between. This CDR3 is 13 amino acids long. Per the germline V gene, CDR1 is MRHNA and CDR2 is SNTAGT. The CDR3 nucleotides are TGTGCCAGCAGTGACTCCCAAGCGGATACGCAGTATTTT. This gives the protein CASSDSQADTQYF.

Here the CDR3 reads CASSPSGSAFYNEQFF. In DNA, the CDR3 is TGTGCCAGCAGTCCGAGCGGGAGTGCTTTTTACAATGAGCAGTTCTTC. V usage is TRBV28 and J usage is TRBJ2-1; TRBD2 matches at 8 bases. The germline gives CDR1 MDHEN, CDR2 SYDVKM. The trim removed 5 bases at V and 4 bases at J, leaving 10 bases unmatched. The CDR3 covers 16 residues.

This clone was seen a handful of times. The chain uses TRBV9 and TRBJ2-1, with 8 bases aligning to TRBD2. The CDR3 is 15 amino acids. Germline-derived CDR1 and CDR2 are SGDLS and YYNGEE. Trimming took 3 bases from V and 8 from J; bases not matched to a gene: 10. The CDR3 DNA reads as TGTGCCAGCAGCGCGGAGGGGACTAGTATATATGAGCAGTTCTTC. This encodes CASSAEGTSIYEQFF.

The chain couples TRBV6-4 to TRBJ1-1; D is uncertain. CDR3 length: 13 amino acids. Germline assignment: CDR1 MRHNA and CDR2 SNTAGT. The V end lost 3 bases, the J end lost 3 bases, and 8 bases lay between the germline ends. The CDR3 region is CASSDDWDTEAFF. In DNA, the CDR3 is TGTGCCAGCAGTGATGACTGGGACACTGAAGCTTTCTTT.

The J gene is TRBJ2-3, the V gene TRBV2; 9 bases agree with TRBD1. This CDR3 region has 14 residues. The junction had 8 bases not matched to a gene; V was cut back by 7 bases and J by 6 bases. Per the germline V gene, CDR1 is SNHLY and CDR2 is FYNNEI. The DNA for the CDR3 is TGTGCCAGCATTCCCGGGACAGGGCATGATACGCAGTATTTT. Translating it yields CASIPGTGHDTQYF.

The CDR3 loop reads CATGLSGTSTDTQYF. The CDR3 region has the DNA TGTGCCACCGGACTTAGCGGGACTAGCACAGATACGCAGTATTTT. The V call is TRBV24-1, the J call TRBJ2-3; TRBD2 aligns across 8 bases. V lost 9 bases to trimming and J lost 0 bases; unmatched junction nucleotides: 7. The CDR3 spans 15 residues. The V gene's germline CDR1 is KGHDR and CDR2 SFDVKD.